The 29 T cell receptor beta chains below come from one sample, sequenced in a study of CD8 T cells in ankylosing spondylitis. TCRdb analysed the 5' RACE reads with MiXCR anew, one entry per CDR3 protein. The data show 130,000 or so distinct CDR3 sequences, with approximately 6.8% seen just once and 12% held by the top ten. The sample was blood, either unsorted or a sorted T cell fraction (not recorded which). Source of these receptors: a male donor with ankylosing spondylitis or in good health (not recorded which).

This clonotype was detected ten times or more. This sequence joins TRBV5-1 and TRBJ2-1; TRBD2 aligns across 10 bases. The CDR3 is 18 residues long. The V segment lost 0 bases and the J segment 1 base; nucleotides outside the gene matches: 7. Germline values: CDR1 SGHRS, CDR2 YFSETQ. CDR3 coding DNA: TGCGCCAGCAGCTTGGCAGCGGGGGGGACCCATTCCTACAATGAGCAGTTCTTC. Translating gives CASSLAAGGTHSYNEQFF.

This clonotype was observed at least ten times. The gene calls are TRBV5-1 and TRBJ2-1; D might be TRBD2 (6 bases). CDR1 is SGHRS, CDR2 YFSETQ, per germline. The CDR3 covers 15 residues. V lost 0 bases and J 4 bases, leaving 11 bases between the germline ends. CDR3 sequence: CASSLESGRYNEQFF. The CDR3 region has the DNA TGCGCCAGCAGCTTGGAATCAGGGAGGTACAATGAGCAGTTCTTC.

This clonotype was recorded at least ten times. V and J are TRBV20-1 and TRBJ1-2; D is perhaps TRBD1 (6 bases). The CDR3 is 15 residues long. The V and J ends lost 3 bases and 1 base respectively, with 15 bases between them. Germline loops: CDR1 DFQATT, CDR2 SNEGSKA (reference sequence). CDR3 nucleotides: TGCAGTGCTAGGATCTGGGGGGCGGATAACTATGGCTACACCTTC. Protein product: CSARIWGADNYGYTF.

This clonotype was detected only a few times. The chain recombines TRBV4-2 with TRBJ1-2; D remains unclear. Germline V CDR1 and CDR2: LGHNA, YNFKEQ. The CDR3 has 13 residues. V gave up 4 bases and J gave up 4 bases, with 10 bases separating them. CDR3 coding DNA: TGTGCCAGCAGCCCTGGGATCATCTATGGCTACACCTTC. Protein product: CASSPGIIYGYTF.

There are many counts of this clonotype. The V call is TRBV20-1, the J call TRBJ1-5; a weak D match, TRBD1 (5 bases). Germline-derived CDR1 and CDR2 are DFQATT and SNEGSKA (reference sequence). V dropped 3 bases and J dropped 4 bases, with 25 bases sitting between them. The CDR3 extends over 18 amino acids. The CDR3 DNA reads TGCAGTGCTAGTTGGCTTGATCAGCCCTTCAAGGGGAATCAGCCCCAGCATTTT. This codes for CSASWLDQPFKGNQPQHF.

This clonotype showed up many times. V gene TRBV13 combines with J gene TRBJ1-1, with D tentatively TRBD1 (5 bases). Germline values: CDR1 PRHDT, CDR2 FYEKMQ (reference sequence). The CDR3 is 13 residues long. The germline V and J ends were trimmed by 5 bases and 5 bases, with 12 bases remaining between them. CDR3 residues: CASSRPRVTEAFF. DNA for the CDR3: TGTGCCAGCAGCCGGCCCAGGGTAACTGAAGCTTTCTTT. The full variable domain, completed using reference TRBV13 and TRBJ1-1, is AAGVIQSPRHLIKEKRETATLKCYPIPRHDTVYWYQQGPGQDPQFLISFYEKMQSDKGSIPDRFSAQQFSDYHSELNMSSLELGDSALYFCASSRPRVTEAFFGQGTRLTVV.

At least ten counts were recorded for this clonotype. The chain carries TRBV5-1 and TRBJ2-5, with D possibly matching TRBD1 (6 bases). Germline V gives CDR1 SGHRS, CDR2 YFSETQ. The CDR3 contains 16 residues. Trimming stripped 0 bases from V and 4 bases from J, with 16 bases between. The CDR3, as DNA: TGCGCCAGCAGCTTGGGGGTACAGGGAGTGTTAGAGACCCAGTACTTC. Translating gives CASSLGVQGVLETQYF.

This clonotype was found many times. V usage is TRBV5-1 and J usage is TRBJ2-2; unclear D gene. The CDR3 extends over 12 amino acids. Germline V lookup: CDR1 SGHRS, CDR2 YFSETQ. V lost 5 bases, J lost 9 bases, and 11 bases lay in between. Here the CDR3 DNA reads TGCGCCAGCAGTGAAACTTATAGGGAGCTGTTTTTT. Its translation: CASSETYRELFF. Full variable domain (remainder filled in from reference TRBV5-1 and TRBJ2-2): KAGVTQTPRYLIKTRGQQVTLSCSPISGHRSVSWYQQTPGQGLQFLFEYFSETQRNKGNFPGRFSGRQFSNSRSEMNVSTLELGDSALYLCASSETYRELFFGEGSRLTVL.

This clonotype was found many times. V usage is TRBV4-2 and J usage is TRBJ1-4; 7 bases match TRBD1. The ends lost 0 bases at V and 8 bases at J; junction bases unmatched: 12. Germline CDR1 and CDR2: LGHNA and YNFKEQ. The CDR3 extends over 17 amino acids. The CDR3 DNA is TGTGCCAGCAGCCAAGAAACGCGGACAGGTTCTCAGGAAAAACTGTTTTTT. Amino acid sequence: CASSQETRTGSQEKLFF.

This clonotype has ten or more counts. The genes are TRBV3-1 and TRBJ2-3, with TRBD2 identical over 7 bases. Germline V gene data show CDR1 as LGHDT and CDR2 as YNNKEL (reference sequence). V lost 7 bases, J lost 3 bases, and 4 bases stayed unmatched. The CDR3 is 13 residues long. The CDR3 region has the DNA TGTGCCAGCAAGCTAGCGGTAACAGATACGCAGTATTTT. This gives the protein CASKLAVTDTQYF.

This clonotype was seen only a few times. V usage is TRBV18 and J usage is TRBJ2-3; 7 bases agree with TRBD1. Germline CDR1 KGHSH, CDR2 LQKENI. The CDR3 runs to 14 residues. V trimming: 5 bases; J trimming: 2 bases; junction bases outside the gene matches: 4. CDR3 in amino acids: CASSATGTTDTQYF. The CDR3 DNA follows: TGTGCCAGCTCAGCGACAGGGACCACAGATACGCAGTATTTT.

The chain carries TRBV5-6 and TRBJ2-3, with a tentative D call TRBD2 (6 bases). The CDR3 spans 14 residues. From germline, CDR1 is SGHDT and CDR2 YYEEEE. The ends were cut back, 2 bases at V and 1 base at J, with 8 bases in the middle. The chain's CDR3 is CASSFSGRTDTQYF. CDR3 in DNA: TGTGCCAGCAGCTTTAGCGGCCGCACAGATACGCAGTATTTT.

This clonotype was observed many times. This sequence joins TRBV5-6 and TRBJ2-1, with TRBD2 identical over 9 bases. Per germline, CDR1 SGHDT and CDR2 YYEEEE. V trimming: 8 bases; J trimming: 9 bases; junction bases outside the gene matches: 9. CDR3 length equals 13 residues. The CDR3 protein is CASRGLAFGEQFF. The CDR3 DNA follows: TGTGCCAGTCGGGGACTAGCATTTGGTGAGCAGTTCTTC.

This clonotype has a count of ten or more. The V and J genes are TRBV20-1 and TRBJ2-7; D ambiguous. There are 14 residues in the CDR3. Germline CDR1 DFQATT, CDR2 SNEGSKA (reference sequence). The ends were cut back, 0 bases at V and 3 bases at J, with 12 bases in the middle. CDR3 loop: CSARDPGRNYEQYF. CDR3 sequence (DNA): TGCAGTGCTAGAGATCCGGGCAGGAACTACGAGCAGTACTTC.

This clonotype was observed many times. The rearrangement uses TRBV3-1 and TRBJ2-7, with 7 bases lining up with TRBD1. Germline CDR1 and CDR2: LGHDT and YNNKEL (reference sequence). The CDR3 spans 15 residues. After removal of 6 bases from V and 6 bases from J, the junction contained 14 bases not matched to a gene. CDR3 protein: CASSFNRGASLEQYF. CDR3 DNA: TGTGCCAGCAGTTTTAACAGGGGCGCGTCCCTCGAGCAGTACTTC.

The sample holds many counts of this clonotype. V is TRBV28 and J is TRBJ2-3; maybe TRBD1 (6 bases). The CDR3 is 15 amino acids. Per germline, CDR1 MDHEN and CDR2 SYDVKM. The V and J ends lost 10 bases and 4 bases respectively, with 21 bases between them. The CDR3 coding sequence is TGTGCCATCTGGGGGCCAGGAGCGCCATCAGATACGCAGTATTTT. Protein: CAIWGPGAPSDTQYF.

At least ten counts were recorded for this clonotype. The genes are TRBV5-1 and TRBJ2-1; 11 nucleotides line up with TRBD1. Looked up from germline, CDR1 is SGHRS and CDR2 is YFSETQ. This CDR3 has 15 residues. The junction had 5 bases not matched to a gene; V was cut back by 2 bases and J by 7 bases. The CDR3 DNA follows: TGCGCCAGCAGCTTCCCGGGACAGGGGGGGAATGAGCAGTTCTTC. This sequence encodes CASSFPGQGGNEQFF.

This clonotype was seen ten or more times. The CDR3 sequence is CSARESGRGPPNYGYTF. The CDR3 DNA follows: TGCAGTGCTAGAGAAAGCGGCAGGGGGCCCCCTAACTATGGCTACACCTTC. The chain employs TRBV20-1 and TRBJ1-2, with 8 nucleotides matching TRBD1. The CDR3 is made up of 17 amino acids. J gave up 0 bases and V 0 bases, and 9 bases lay outside the gene matches. Germline values: CDR1 DFQATT, CDR2 SNEGSKA (reference sequence).

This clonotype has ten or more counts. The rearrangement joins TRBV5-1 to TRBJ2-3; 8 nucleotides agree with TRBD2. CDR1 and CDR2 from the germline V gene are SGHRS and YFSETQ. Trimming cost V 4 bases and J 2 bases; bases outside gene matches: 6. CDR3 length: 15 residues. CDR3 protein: CASSVLAGITDTQYF. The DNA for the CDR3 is TGCGCCAGCAGCGTGTTAGCGGGAATCACAGATACGCAGTATTTT. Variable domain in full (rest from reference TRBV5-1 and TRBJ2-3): KAGVTQTPRYLIKTRGQQVTLSCSPISGHRSVSWYQQTPGQGLQFLFEYFSETQRNKGNFPGRFSGRQFSNSRSEMNVSTLELGDSALYLCASSVLAGITDTQYFGPGTRLTVL.

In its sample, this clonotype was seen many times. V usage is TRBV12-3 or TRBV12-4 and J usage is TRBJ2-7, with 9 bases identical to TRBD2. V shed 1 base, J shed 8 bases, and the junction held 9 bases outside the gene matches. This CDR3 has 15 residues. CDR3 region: CASSLGASGDFKQYF. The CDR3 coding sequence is TGTGCCAGCAGTTTAGGGGCTAGCGGGGATTTCAAGCAGTACTTC.

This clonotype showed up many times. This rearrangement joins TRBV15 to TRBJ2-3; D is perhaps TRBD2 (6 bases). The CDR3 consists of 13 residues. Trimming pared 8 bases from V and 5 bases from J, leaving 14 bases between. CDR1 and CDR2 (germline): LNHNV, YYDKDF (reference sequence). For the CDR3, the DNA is TGTGCCACCGACGGGACTCGCGGAGATACGCAGTATTTT. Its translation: CATDGTRGDTQYF.

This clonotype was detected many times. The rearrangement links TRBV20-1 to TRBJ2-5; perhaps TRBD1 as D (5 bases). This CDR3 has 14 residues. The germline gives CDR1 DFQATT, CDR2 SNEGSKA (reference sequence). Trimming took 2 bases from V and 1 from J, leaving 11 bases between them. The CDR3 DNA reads TGCAGTGCTAGATCCCAGGGTCGCCAAGAGACCCAGTACTTC. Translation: CSARSQGRQETQYF.

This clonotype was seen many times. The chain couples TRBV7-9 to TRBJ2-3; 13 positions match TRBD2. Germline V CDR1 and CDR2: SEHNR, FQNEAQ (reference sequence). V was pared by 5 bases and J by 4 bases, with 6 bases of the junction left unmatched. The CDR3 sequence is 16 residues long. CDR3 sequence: CASSPRTSGGADTQYF. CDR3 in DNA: TGTGCCAGCAGCCCGCGGACTAGCGGGGGAGCAGATACGCAGTATTTT.

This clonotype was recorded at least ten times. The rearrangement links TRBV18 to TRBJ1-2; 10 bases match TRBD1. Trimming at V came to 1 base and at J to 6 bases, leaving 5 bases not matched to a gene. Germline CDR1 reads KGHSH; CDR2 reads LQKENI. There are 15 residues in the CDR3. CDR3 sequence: CASSPRDRGYDGYTF. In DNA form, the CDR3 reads TGTGCCAGCTCACCACGGGACAGGGGTTACGATGGCTACACCTTC.

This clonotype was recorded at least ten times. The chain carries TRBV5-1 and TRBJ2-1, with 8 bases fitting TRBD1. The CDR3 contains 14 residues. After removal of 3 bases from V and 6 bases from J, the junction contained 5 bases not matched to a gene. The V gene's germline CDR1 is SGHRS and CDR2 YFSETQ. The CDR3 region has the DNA TGCGCCAGCAGCTCCCAGGGGGCGCGCAATGAGCAGTTCTTC. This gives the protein CASSSQGARNEQFF.

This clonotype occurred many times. The CDR3 here is CASSLGSGGYNEQFF. The CDR3 DNA follows: TGTGCCAGCAGCTTAGGTAGCGGGGGATACAATGAGCAGTTCTTC. The V gene is TRBV7-8, the J gene TRBJ2-1; 9 bases map to TRBD2. There are 15 residues in the CDR3. V trimming: 1 base; J trimming: 4 bases; junction bases outside the gene matches: 2. From germline, CDR1 is SGHVS and CDR2 FQNEAQ.

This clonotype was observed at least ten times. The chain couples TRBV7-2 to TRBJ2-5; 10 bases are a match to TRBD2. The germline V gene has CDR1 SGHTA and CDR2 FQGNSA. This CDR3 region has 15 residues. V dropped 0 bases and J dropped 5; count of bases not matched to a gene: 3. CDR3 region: CASSLAGLALETQYF. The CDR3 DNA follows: TGTGCCAGCAGCTTAGCGGGACTAGCGTTGGAGACCCAGTACTTC.

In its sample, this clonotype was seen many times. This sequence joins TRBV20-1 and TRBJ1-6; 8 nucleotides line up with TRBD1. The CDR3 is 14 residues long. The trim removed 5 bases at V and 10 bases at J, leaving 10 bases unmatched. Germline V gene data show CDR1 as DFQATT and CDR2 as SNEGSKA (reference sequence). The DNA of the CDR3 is TGCAGTGCTCCCGGACAGGGCGAGAGATCACCCCTCCACTTT. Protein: CSAPGQGERSPLHF.

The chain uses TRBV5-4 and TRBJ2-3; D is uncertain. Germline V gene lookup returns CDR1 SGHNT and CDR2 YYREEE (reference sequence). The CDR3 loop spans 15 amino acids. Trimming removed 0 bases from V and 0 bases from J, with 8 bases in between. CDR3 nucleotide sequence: TGTGCCAGCAGCTTGGATGCTCAGAGCACAGATACGCAGTATTTT. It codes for CASSLDAQSTDTQYF.